These 17 T cell receptor beta chains were all obtained from the same sample, sequenced in a study of Graves' ophthalmopathy and Graves' hyperthyroidism. Amplification from RNA transcripts yielded the TCR beta CDR3 regions. Second-round multiplex PCR came after a first-round RT-PCR that employed HTBI primers. TCRdb recomputed calls from the multiplex PCR reads with MiXCR, one row per CDR3 protein. The table lists more than 550,000 distinct CDR3 sequences, just over 40% of them singletons. Sequenced sample: peripheral blood. These receptors were obtained from an adult man with Graves' ophthalmopathy.

The rearrangement links TRBV7-2 to TRBJ2-5; 7 nucleotides line up with TRBD1. Losses at the gene ends were 7 bases for V and 9 bases for J; bases not matched to a gene: 14. In germline, CDR1 is SGHTA, CDR2 FQGNSA. The CDR3 sequence is 14 residues long. The CDR3 sequence: CASTIRDSRAAQYF. Here the CDR3 DNA reads TGTGCCAGCACCATACGGGACAGCAGGGCGGCCCAGTACTTC.

This clonotype was seen at least ten times. This chain connects TRBV10-3 to TRBJ1-5, with D perhaps matching TRBD1 (6 bases). The CDR3 has 14 residues. V lost 10 bases to trimming and J lost 0 bases, with 13 bases between them. Germline loops: CDR1 ENHRY, CDR2 SYGVKD. The CDR3 bases are TGTGCCAGCAGGAGACAGGTTAGCAATCAGCCCCAGCATTTT. It is translated as CASRRQVSNQPQHF.

This clonotype showed up many times. J is TRBJ2-7 and V is TRBV5-4, with TRBD2 matching over 15 bases. Germline V gene sequence: CDR1 SGHNT, CDR2 YYREEE (reference sequence). The V gene end was trimmed by 4 bases and the J gene end by 2 bases; junction bases not matched to a gene: 4. This CDR3 comprises 16 residues. CDR3 in DNA: TGTGCCAGCAGCCCGGGACTAGCGGGAGGTACCTACGAGCAGTACTTC. Translating gives CASSPGLAGGTYEQYF.

There are many counts of this clonotype. The rearrangement links TRBV12-3 or TRBV12-4 to TRBJ1-5; the D gene is possibly TRBD1 (5 bases). The CDR3 consists of 14 residues. V was trimmed by 4 bases and J by 7 bases, leaving 14 bases between them. The CDR3 sequence is CASSSGRTHQPQHF. As DNA, the CDR3 is TGTGCCAGCAGTTCCGGACGGACACACCAGCCCCAGCATTTT.

This clonotype was observed many times. This rearrangement joins TRBV19 to TRBJ2-7; 7 bases align to TRBD2. The length of the CDR3 is 14 residues. The germline CDR1 and CDR2 sequences are LNHDA and SQIVND (reference sequence). Trimming removed 5 bases from V and 0 bases from J; junction bases left unmatched: 4. The CDR3 sequence is CASSREDISYEQYF. The CDR3 DNA follows: TGTGCCAGTAGTCGGGAGGATATCTCCTACGAGCAGTACTTC. The whole variable domain, filled in from reference TRBV19 and TRBJ2-7, reads DGGITQSPKYLFRKEGQNVTLSCEQNLNHDAMYWYRQDPGQGLRLIYYSQIVNDFQKGDIAEGYSVSREKKESFPLTVTSAQKNPTAFYLCASSREDISYEQYFGPGTRLTVT.

As for this clonotype: Just one base apart from a much larger clone, this may be a read error. The genes are TRBV25-1 and TRBJ1-1; D uncertain. The V and J ends lost 4 bases and 10 bases respectively, with 7 bases between them. The CDR3 is made up of 10 amino acids. Germline CDR1 reads MGHDK; CDR2 reads SYGVNS. The CDR3 spells CASSGGGAFF. In DNA form, the CDR3 reads TGTGCCAGCAGTGGGGGAGGAGCTTTCTTT.

There are many counts of this clonotype. The chain recombines TRBV2 with TRBJ1-2; 8 nucleotides line up with TRBD1. Trimming removed 4 bases from V and 2 bases from J; junction bases left unmatched: 3. The germline CDR1 and CDR2 sequences are SNHLY and FYNNEI. This CDR3 has 14 residues. In DNA, the CDR3 is TGTGCCAGCAGTGCGGGACAGGAAAACTATGGCTACACCTTC. It encodes CASSAGQENYGYTF.

The V gene is TRBV6-4, the J gene TRBJ1-1; tentatively, D is TRBD1 (6 bases). Germline assignment: CDR1 MRHNA and CDR2 SNTAGT. V was cut by 0 bases and J by 4 bases, with 12 bases left in between. The CDR3 has 15 amino acids. The CDR3 region has the DNA TGTGCCAGCAGTGACTCGCGGGGGCCAGTCACTGAAGCTTTCTTT. This codes for CASSDSRGPVTEAFF.

As concerns this clonotype: Compared with germline, one end of the junction differs, possibly owing to a read error. The gene calls are TRBV20-1 and TRBJ1-1; D possibly corresponds to TRBD1 (6 bases). The germline CDR1 and CDR2 sequences are DFQATT and SNEGSKA (reference sequence). The CDR3 spans 12 residues. CDR3 nucleotide sequence: TGCAGTGCTAAAACAGGGAACACTGAAGCTTCCTTT. Protein sequence: CSAKTGNTEASF.

This clonotype was found many times. J is TRBJ2-7 and V is TRBV19, with D maybe TRBD2 (5 bases). The CDR3 length is 13 residues. Germline loops: CDR1 LNHDA, CDR2 SQIVND (reference sequence). V lost 8 bases to trimming and J lost 6 bases, with 17 bases between them. This CDR3 is CASAPGVTLEQYF. CDR3 bases: TGTGCCAGTGCCCCCGGGGTCACCCTCGAGCAGTACTTC.

The chain is built from TRBV29-1 and TRBJ2-6; D not resolved. V lost 5 bases and J 11 bases, leaving 13 bases between the germline ends. Germline V gene lookup returns CDR1 SQVTM and CDR2 ANQGSEA. CDR3 length equals 12 residues. The DNA for the CDR3 is TGCAGCGTTAATAGGGTGGGCGACGTCCTGACTTTC. Its protein is CSVNRVGDVLTF.

The rearrangement uses TRBV20-1 and TRBJ1-5; D perhaps matches TRBD1 (5 bases). The V and J ends lost 6 bases and 3 bases respectively, with 21 bases between them. This CDR3 contains 16 residues. Germline loops: CDR1 DFQATT, CDR2 SNEGSKA (reference sequence). In nucleotides, the CDR3 is TGCAGTGCGGCCGGGACCCGGGGTCAGCCCAATCAGCCCCAGCATTTT. Amino acids: CSAAGTRGQPNQPQHF.

The chain links TRBV11-3 to TRBJ1-5; D might be TRBD1 (5 bases). Germline V gene data show CDR1 as SGHNT and CDR2 as YENEEA. This CDR3 spans 14 amino acids. The V and J ends lost 6 bases and 8 bases respectively, with 17 bases between them. The DNA for the CDR3 is TGTGCCAGCAGTTTTAGTGGCGGGGCGGAGCCCCAGCATTTT. Protein: CASSFSGGAEPQHF. Full variable domain (outside the CDR3, taken from reference TRBV11-3 and TRBJ1-5): EAGVVQSPRYKIIEKKQPVAFWCNPISGHNTLYWYLQNLGQGPELLIRYENEEAVDDSQLPKDRFSAERLKGVDSTLKIQPAELGDSAVYLCASSFSGGAEPQHFGDGTRLSIL.

The chain carries TRBV20-1 and TRBJ1-4; TRBD1 is a possible D gene (6 bases). With 5 bases removed from V and 6 bases from J, the gap between germline ends came to 19 bases. The CDR3 contains 15 residues. CDR1 DFQATT and CDR2 SNEGSKA come from the germline V gene (reference sequence). The CDR3 bases are TGCAGTGCTCCAAAGGGGGGGGGCAGGGATGAAAAACTGTTTTTT. Its translation: CSAPKGGGRDEKLFF.

This clonotype was counted ten times or more. The rearrangement links TRBV2 to TRBJ2-7; D possibly corresponds to TRBD2 (5 bases). The V end was cut by 2 bases, the J end by 7 bases, with 9 bases between. Germline V gene sequence: CDR1 SNHLY, CDR2 FYNNEI. This CDR3 region has 12 residues. DNA of the CDR3: TGTGCCAGCAGTGAAATCCGGGAAGAGCAGTACTTC. Translating gives CASSEIREEQYF.

This clonotype was observed many times. The chain carries TRBV7-9 and TRBJ1-4, with 10 bases identical to TRBD1. From germline, CDR1 is SEHNR and CDR2 FQNEAQ (reference sequence). The ends lost 5 bases at V and 7 bases at J; junction bases unmatched: 7. This CDR3 has 15 amino acids. The CDR3 loop reads CASSQGQGMSEKLFF. Written as DNA, the CDR3 is TGTGCCAGCAGCCAGGGACAGGGGATGTCTGAAAAACTGTTTTTT. The full variable domain, with the rest looked up from reference TRBV7-9 and TRBJ1-4, is DTGVSQNPRHKITKRGQNVTFRCDPISEHNRLYWYRQTLGQGPEFLTYFQNEAQLEKSRLLSDRFSAERPKGSFSTLEIQRTEQGDSAMYLCASSQGQGMSEKLFFGSGTQLSVL.

This clonotype was detected ten times or more. V usage is TRBV2 and J usage is TRBJ1-2; D uncertain. From germline, CDR1 is SNHLY and CDR2 FYNNEI. The CDR3 extends over 14 amino acids. Trimming pared 7 bases from V and 3 bases from J, leaving 15 bases between. CDR3: CASNQIPRDYGYTF. As DNA, the CDR3 is TGTGCCAGCAATCAGATCCCCCGCGACTATGGCTACACCTTC.